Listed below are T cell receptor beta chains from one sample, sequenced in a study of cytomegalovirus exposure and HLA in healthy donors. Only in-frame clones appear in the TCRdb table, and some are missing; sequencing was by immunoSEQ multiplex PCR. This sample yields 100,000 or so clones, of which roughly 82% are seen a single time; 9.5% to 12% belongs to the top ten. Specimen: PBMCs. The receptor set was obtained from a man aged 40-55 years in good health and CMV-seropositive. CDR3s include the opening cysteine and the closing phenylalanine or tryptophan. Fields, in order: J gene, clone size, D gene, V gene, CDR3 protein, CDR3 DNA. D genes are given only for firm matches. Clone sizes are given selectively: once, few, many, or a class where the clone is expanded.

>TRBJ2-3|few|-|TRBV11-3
CASSLAGTDTQYF
TGTGCCAGCAGCTTAGCCGGGACAGATACGCAGTATTTT
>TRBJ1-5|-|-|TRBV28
CASRTWQPQHF
TGTGCCAGCAGGACTTGGCAGCCCCAGCATTTT
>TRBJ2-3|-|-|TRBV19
CATTVQGTDTQYF
TGTGCCACCACTGTGCAGGGGACAGATACGCAGTATTTT
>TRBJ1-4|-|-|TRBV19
CASSPQDPPLFF
TGTGCCAGTAGTCCACAGGACCCCCCGCTGTTTTTT
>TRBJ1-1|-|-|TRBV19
CASSKTGEAFF
TGTGCCAGTAGTAAAACAGGTGAAGCTTTCTTT
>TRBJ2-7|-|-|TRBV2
CASGGPEVAGHEQYF
TGTGCCAGCGGAGGACCTGAAGTTGCGGGTCACGAGCAGTACTTC
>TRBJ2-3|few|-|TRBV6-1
CASSIRAGSKDTQYF
TGTGCCAGCAGTATACGAGCGGGCTCTAAAGATACGCAGTATTTT
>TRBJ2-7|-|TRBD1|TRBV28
CASSSASGTGIYEQYF
TGTGCCAGCAGTTCTGCTTCCGGGACAGGAATCTACGAGCAGTACTTC
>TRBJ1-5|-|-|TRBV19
CASSPMTGTSNQPQHF
TGTGCCAGTAGTCCGATGACAGGCACTAGCAATCAGCCCCAGCATTTT
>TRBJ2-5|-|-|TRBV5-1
CASSLSTGLRETQYF
TGCGCCAGCAGCTTAAGTACAGGCCTTCGAGAGACCCAGTACTTC
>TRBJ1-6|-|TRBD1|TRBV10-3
CAISGDRRIFNSPLHF
TGTGCCATCAGCGGGGACAGGCGAATTTTTAATTCACCCCTCCACTTT
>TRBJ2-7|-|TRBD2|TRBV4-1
CASSQASAGFYEQYF
TGCGCCAGCAGCCAAGCTTCAGCGGGGTTTTACGAGCAGTACTTC
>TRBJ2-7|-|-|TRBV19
CASSIAAGRAYEQYF
TGTGCCAGTAGTATAGCGGCTGGCAGGGCCTACGAGCAGTACTTC
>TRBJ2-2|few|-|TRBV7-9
CASRGRTNTGELFF
TGTGCCAGCAGAGGCAGGACAAACACCGGGGAGCTGTTTTTT
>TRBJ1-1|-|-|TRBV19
CASSIVSGAEAFF
TGTGCCAGTAGTATAGTCTCGGGGGCTGAAGCTTTCTTT
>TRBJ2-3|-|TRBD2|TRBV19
CASSPTTSGGGDTQYF
TGTGCCAGTAGTCCGACGACTAGCGGGGGAGGGGATACGCAGTATTTT
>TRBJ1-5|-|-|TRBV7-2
CASSLGSSSNQPQHF
TGTGCCAGCAGCTTAGGGAGCTCTAGCAATCAGCCCCAGCATTTT
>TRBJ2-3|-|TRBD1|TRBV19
CASSPQQGLSTDTQYF
TGTGCCAGTAGTCCTCAACAGGGGCTTAGCACAGATACGCAGTATTTT
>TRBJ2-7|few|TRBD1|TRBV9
CASSVGGTGVAYEQYF
TGTGCCAGCAGCGTAGGAGGGACAGGGGTGGCCTACGAGCAGTACTTC
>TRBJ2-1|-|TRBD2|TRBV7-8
CASSPPFGAGGDNEQFF
TGTGCCAGCAGCCCTCCTTTCGGAGCGGGGGGGGACAATGAGCAGTTCTTC
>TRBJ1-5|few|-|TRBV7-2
CASSLVPGEGQPQHF
TGTGCCAGCAGCTTAGTTCCAGGGGAGGGGCAGCCCCAGCATTTT
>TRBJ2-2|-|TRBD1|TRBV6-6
CASSYSGDRAFGELFF
TGTGCCAGCAGTTACTCGGGCGACAGGGCCTTCGGGGAGCTGTTTTTT
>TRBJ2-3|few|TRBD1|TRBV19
CASRAGGRGTDTQYF
TGTGCCAGTAGGGCCGGCGGCAGGGGGACAGATACGCAGTATTTT
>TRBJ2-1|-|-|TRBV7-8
CASSLRLVSNSGQFF
TGTGCCAGCAGCTTAAGACTAGTCAGCAATTCGGGGCAGTTCTTC
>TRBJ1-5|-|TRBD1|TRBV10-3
CAISGTGTQPQHF
TGTGCCATCAGTGGGACAGGCACGCAGCCCCAGCATTTT
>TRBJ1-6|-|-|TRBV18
CASSQGLGSPLHF
TGTGCCAGCTCACAGGGACTCGGTTCACCCCTCCACTTT
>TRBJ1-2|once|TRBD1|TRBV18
CASSPPSGQVYTF
TGTGCCAGCTCACCACCATCAGGACAGGTCTACACCTTC
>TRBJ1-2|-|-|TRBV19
CASSVDTPGYGYTF
TGTGCCAGTAGTGTAGACACGCCAGGCTATGGCTACACCTTC
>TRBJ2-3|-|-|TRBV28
CASSLIIFQGTPADTQYF
TGTGCCAGCAGTTTAATAATTTTTCAGGGGACCCCCGCAGATACGCAGTATTTT
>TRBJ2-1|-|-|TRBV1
CTSGLAGANEQFF
TGCACCAGCGGACTAGCGGGGGCCAATGAGCAGTTCTTC
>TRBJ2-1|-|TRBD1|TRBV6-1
CASSEKMAGGNEQFF
TGTGCCAGCAGTGAAAAGATGGCAGGGGGCAATGAGCAGTTCTTC